The source of this T cell receptor beta chain is a study of OX40 agonist ivuxolimab in advanced cancers. About the study: An agonistic human IgG2 monoclonal antibody against OX40 (CD134) was given. Broader study findings: Relatively little clonal expansion, among the lowest observed, appeared in partial responders at 0.1-3.0 mg/kg. CD4+ and CD8+ blood T cells expanded clonally by week 6 at 0.1 to 3.0 mg/kg.

The protocol was immunoSEQ multiplex PCR, while the TCRdb copy is restricted to in-frame clones and leaves out a portion. In the table there are roughly 24,000 clones, around 83% of which are singletons. A note on this clone: No antigen is known for it.

The V gene lost 3 bases and the J gene lost 1 base, with 6 bases spanning the gap. This CDR3 is 13 amino acids long. The germline V gene has CDR1 SEHNR and CDR2 FQNEAQ (reference sequence). The starting material was CD4+ or CD8+ T cells sorted from blood, obtained in a trial of the OX40 agonist ivuxolimab. J is TRBJ1-1 and V is TRBV7-9; D is uncertain. The receptor was derived from an adult with an advanced solid tumor such as melanoma, head and neck, liver or kidney cancer. The CDR3 bases are TGTGCCAGCAGCTTGCCGGGGAACACTGAAGCTTTCTTT. Encoded protein: CASSLPGNTEAFF.